This T cell receptor beta chain was recovered during a study of somatic mutations in cytotoxic T cells in rheumatoid arthritis. Background on the study: A subset of V beta antibody-stained T-cell populations was isolated by flow sorting, reaching nearly 100% purity, and this subset included V beta1+ cells that went on to TCRB sequencing. Broader study findings: Increasing age coincided with elevated CD8+ clonality among rheumatoid arthritis patients, though not among healthy controls.

This clone was seen a handful of times. Its specificity is not known. CDR1 SQVTM and CDR2 ANQGSEA come from the germline V gene. The ends lost 7 bases at V and 1 base at J; junction bases unmatched: 1. CDR3 size: 12 residues. Measured with immunoSEQ multiplex PCR; TCRdb has only the in-frame clones, and not every one. In the table there are 13,000 or so clones, around 72% of which are singletons. The genes are TRBV29-1 and TRBJ1-1, with TRBD1 matching over 9 bases. Sequenced material: CD8+ T cells sorted from blood. The TCR comes from an adult with rheumatoid arthritis. CDR3: CSGGQGNTEAFF. DNA of the CDR3: TGCAGCGGGGGACAGGGGAACACTGAAGCTTTCTTT.